Below, one T cell receptor beta chain is given with its context. Its target is unknown. These data come from a study of T cell responses to AZD1222 COVID-19 vaccine. Study-wide findings and caveats: Most donors were white British, females outnumbered males, and clonal diversity was possibly underestimated. Spike-specific TCR breadth and depth grew following two AZD1222 doses. CD4 TCRs covered the whole spike, strongest at regions 160-218 and 743-854.

V trimming: 4 bases; J trimming: 2 bases; junction bases outside the gene matches: 8. CDR3 length equals 16 residues. Per germline, CDR1 MNHEY and CDR2 SVGEGT. Sequenced by immunoSEQ multiplex PCR; TCRdb stores in-frame clones only, minus some. The table shows some 140,000 clones, with roughly 90% occurring only once. The V call is TRBV6-2 or TRBV6-3, the J call TRBJ2-7; 10 bases line up with TRBD1. This sequence originates from an adult in good health. Specimen: peripheral blood, collected on day 0 of AZD1222 vaccination. CDR3 amino acids: CASSSLRGTGAYEQYF. In DNA, the CDR3 is TGTGCCAGCAGTTCACTCAGGGGGACAGGGGCCTACGAGCAGTACTTC.